The clone carrying this T cell receptor (beta chain) has just one count. V was cut by 6 bases and J by 4 bases, with 15 bases left in between. There are 14 residues in the CDR3. The germline V gene has CDR1 MNHEY and CDR2 SVGAGI. Original processing methods: Amplification of reference gene primers was used by the study to estimate nucleated cell counts. Clones were sequenced by immunoSEQ multiplex PCR, and TCRdb holds only the in-frame ones, with some missing. D and trimming come from the DNA, and the V and J calls and clone size come from that table. This sample has about 150,000 clones, with roughly four fifths found just once. The data were obtained in a study of blood T cell repertoires in COVID-19. Overall study context: Material from acute and convalescent COVID-19 was sourced from the United States, Italy and Spain.

The chain is built from TRBV6-5 and TRBJ1-1; no clear D. The clonotype comes from a woman at least 80 years old with acute or convalescent COVID-19. The source material was peripheral blood. The CDR3 bases are TGTGCCAGCAGGGTGCAGGCGGGAAGCACTGAAGCTTTCTTT. It translates to CASRVQAGSTEAFF.